The present TCR beta chain was sequenced within a study of human T cells and chemical hapten exposure. Study-wide context: Patients' scalps got diphenylcyclopropenone weekly throughout the approximately 25-week study. 0.01% DPC was applied to the upper back in patch tests, which were read at 6 days.

Described time point: patch test 1, 2 weeks after DPC sensitization. Treatment defined: therapeutic diphenylcyclopropenone sensitization with weekly scalp DPC. Before extraction, the whole blood was not fractionated, and total RNA was taken from it. This clonotype has only a few counts. TCRdb used MiXCR to reprocess the RACE reads, holding one entry per CDR3 protein. Seen here are around 340,000 distinct CDR3 sequences, roughly 6.9% observed once, and the top ten hold around 8.4%. This CDR3 region has 17 residues. This rearrangement joins TRBV21-1 to TRBJ2-5; the D call of TRBD2 is as the table states it, not checked on the DNA. TRBV21-1 is a pseudogene locus. The receptor was derived from a woman between 18 and 29 years old with alopecia areata. Some clones in this sample may be carry-over from other donors' samples. This sample comprised whole blood, obtained in connection with sensitization to the hapten diphenylcyclopropenone (DPC). The CDR3 region has the DNA TGTGCCAGCAGCAAATCGGGTAGCGGGGGGCCACAAGAGACCCAGTACTTC. Translating it yields CASSKSGSGGPQETQYF.